This TCR beta chain originates from a study of T cell repertoires in ileal Crohn's disease. Across the whole study: Postoperative therapy was given to about half: some eleven thiopurines, some 18 anti-TNF agents.

Broader study findings: All patients with clonality above 26.8% had endoscopic recurrence. High-frequency clones were more common in sorted CD8 than CD4 cells.

Repertoires were generated with immunoSEQ multiplex PCR, while TCRdb's copy carries only in-frame clones and drops some. The top ten clones hold around 5.6% of a sample with tens of thousands of clones, approximately 78% of them seen once. Patients were adults with ileal or ileocolonic Crohn's disease needing resection. Trimming cost V 4 bases and J 3 bases, with 10 bases left between them. Germline assignment: CDR1 SGHNT and CDR2 YYREEE (reference sequence). This CDR3 spans 13 amino acids. About this clone: What it binds is unknown.

The sample was ileal tissue. The source of this sequence is an adult with Crohn's disease. The chain employs TRBV5-4 and TRBJ1-1, with D hard to call. In nucleotides, the CDR3 is TGTGCCAGCAGCATCCGGGGTTACACTGAAGCTTTCTTT. This gives the protein CASSIRGYTEAFF.